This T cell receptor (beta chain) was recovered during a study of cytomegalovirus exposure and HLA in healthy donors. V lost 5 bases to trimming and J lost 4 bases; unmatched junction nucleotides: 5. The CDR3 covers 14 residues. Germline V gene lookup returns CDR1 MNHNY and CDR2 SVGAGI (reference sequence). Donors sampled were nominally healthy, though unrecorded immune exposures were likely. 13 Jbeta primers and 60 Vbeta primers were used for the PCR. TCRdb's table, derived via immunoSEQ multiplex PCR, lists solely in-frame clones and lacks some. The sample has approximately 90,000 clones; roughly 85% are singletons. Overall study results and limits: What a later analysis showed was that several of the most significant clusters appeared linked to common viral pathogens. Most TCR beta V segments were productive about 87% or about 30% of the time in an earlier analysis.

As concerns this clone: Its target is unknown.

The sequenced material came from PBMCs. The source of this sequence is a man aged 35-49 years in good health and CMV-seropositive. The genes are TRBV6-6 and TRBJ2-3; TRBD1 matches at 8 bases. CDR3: CASSRTGSADTQYF. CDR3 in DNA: TGTGCCAGCAGTCGGACAGGGTCTGCAGATACGCAGTATTTT.